The source of this T cell receptor beta chain is a study of T-cell memory formation after mild COVID-19. For this clonotype: Its antigen is unknown.

TCRdb ran MiXCR on the 5' RACE reads and lists one entry per CDR3 protein. Of some 320,000 distinct CDR3 sequences listed, 13% to 15% are singletons. This CDR3 is 14 amino acids long. CDR1 and CDR2 (germline): SGHRS, YFSETQ. The V end was cut by 0 bases, the J end by 8 bases, with 14 bases between. Study outcomes and limitations: Clones contracting day 15 to 85 were balanced CD4/CD8; later expanders leaned CD4+. Most CD4+ clones that shrank were in CM and EM, while CD8+ ones turned up in EMRA. Detection of some responders pre-infection suggested pre-existing cross-reactive memory T cells participated.

The sequence derives from a man younger than 35 who had mild COVID-19 (a few samples of this study predate the infection). Cell type and time point are not known. J is TRBJ1-2 and V is TRBV5-1, with D possibly TRBD1 on 6 matching bases. Input material: PBMCs or a T cell subset sorted from them (not recorded which). CDR3 amino acids: CASSLGQGKEGYTF. In nucleotides, the CDR3 is TGCGCCAGCAGCTTGGGGCAGGGGAAGGAAGGCTACACCTTC. Variable domain in full (rest from reference TRBV5-1 and TRBJ1-2): KAGVTQTPRYLIKTRGQQVTLSCSPISGHRSVSWYQQTPGQGLQFLFEYFSETQRNKGNFPGRFSGRQFSNSRSEMNVSTLELGDSALYLCASSLGQGKEGYTFGSGTRLTVV.